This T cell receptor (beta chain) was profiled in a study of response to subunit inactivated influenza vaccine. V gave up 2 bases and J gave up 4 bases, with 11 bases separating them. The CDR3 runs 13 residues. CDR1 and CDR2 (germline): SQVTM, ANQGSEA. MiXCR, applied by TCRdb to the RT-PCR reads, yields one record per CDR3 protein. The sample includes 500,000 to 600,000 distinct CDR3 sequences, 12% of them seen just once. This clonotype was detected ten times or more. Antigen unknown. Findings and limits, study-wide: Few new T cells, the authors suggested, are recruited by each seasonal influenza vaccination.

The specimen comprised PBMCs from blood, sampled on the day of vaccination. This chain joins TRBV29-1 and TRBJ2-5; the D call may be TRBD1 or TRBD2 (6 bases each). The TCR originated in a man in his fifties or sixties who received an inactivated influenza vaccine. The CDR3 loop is CSVEPWGAETQYF. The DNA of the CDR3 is TGCAGCGTTGAACCCTGGGGGGCAGAGACCCAGTACTTC.